This TCR beta chain was recovered during a study of cytomegalovirus exposure and HLA in healthy donors. Trimming left V 6 bases short and J 1 base short, with 9 bases between. The CDR3 has 13 amino acids. The V gene's germline CDR1 is MNHEY and CDR2 SVGAGI. Primers for the PCR totalled 60 Vbeta and 13 Jbeta. Sequencing was performed with immunoSEQ multiplex PCR; in TCRdb, only in-frame clones are kept and a portion is missing. This table holds over 150,000 clones, about 82% found once. This receptor was taken from a woman in her forties or fifties in good health and CMV-seropositive. Sequenced material: PBMCs. This sequence joins TRBV6-5 and TRBJ1-1; no clear D gene. The CDR3 sequence is CASSHTSNTEAFF. The CDR3 DNA follows: TGTGCCAGCAGCCATACATCGAACACTGAAGCTTTCTTT.